What follows are 4 T cell receptor beta chains derived from one specimen sequenced in a study of radiotherapy plus CTLA-4 blockade in lung cancer. TCRdb keeps only in-frame clones here, not all; method: immunoSEQ multiplex PCR. Among some 67,000 clones listed, 60% to 80% were seen once. The material was peripheral blood, obtained from a patient treated with radiotherapy plus ipilimumab. Source of these receptors: a human donor with non-small cell lung cancer whose response to radiotherapy plus ipilimumab could not be evaluated. Some clones in this sample may be carry-over from other donors' samples.

The DNA for the CDR3 is TGTGCCAGCAGCTTGGCCCCAGAGAACACTGAAGCTTTCTTT. The encoded protein is CASSLAPENTEAFF. This chain uses TRBV5-6 with TRBJ1-1; D ambiguous. The CDR3 has 14 residues. Germline V gene sequence: CDR1 SGHDT, CDR2 YYEEEE. Trimming took off 0 bases at V and 1 base at J, with 7 bases between the two ends.

The V call is TRBV29-1, the J call TRBJ1-4, with D possibly matching TRBD1 (6 bases). Deletions cut 6 bases from V and 7 bases from J, with 15 bases between. The V gene's germline CDR1 is SQVTM and CDR2 ANQGSEA. The CDR3 has 13 amino acids. CDR3 nucleotide sequence: TGCAGCGTGGGTAGGGGGTCTGGTGAAAAACTGTTTTTT. This sequence encodes CSVGRGSGEKLFF.

V gene TRBV5-1 combines with J gene TRBJ2-3; a possible D gene is TRBD2 (6 bases). Trimming pared 4 bases from V and 6 bases from J, leaving 12 bases between. From germline, CDR1 is SGHRS and CDR2 YFSETQ. This CDR3 contains 13 residues. The CDR3 DNA reads TGCGCCAGCAGCGCGGGACTTCGGGATACGCAGTATTTT. Protein sequence: CASSAGLRDTQYF.

Remarks on this clone: The sample has other DNA sequences that encode this CDR3 too. The V call is TRBV6-1, the J call TRBJ2-7; D perhaps matches TRBD2 (6 bases). The CDR3 extends over 12 amino acids. Germline CDR1 and CDR2: MNHNS and SASEGT. V lost 8 bases, J lost 0 bases, and 8 bases lay in between. This CDR3 is CASGGSSYEQYF. CDR3 DNA sequence: TGTGCCAGCGGGGGGAGCTCCTACGAGCAGTACTTC.